The 22 T cell receptor beta chains listed next were all sequenced from one sample in a study of T-cell memory formation after mild COVID-19. Using its own MiXCR run on the 5' RACE reads, TCRdb lists one record per CDR3 protein. The sample carries roughly 350,000 distinct CDR3 sequences, approximately 13% recorded once. Specimen: PBMCs or a T cell subset sorted from them (not recorded which). The receptor set was obtained from a man aged 18 to 29 who had mild COVID-19 (a few samples of this study predate the infection). Cell type and time point are not known.

There are a few counts of this clonotype. The gene calls are TRBV5-1 and TRBJ2-3; unclear D gene. This CDR3 region has 14 residues. V was trimmed by 0 bases and J by 6 bases, leaving 11 bases between them. Germline CDR1 is SGHRS and CDR2 is YFSETQ. In DNA form, the CDR3 reads TGCGCCAGCAGCTTGGGATATCAGGCCGATACGCAGTATTTT. Protein product: CASSLGYQADTQYF.

The J gene is TRBJ1-1, the V gene TRBV5-1; 7 bases fit TRBD1. This CDR3 is 14 amino acids long. Germline V gene lookup returns CDR1 SGHRS and CDR2 YFSETQ. Unmatched junction bases numbered 2, after V lost 0 bases and J lost 3 bases. The CDR3 here is CASSLVTGDTEAFF. In DNA form, the CDR3 reads TGCGCCAGCAGCTTGGTAACAGGGGACACTGAAGCTTTCTTT.

This clonotype was seen only a few times. V gene TRBV6-2 or TRBV6-3 combines with J gene TRBJ1-5, with D perhaps matching TRBD1 (6 bases). The germline V and J ends were trimmed by 5 bases and 4 bases, with 15 bases remaining between them. In germline, CDR1 is MNHEY, CDR2 SVGEGT. The CDR3 is 15 amino acids. The CDR3 is CASSPTGNGNQPQHF. The CDR3 DNA reads TGTGCCAGCAGTCCCACAGGGAACGGGAATCAGCCCCAGCATTTT.

This clonotype has ten or more counts. The chain employs TRBV9 and TRBJ2-1; D unclear. Per the germline V gene, CDR1 is SGDLS and CDR2 is YYNGEE. The CDR3 is 14 amino acids. The V gene lost 0 bases and the J gene lost 5 bases, with 9 bases spanning the gap. CDR3 protein: CASSVAGWDNEQFF. CDR3 coding DNA: TGTGCCAGCAGCGTAGCTGGATGGGACAATGAGCAGTTCTTC. The full variable domain, with the rest looked up from reference TRBV9 and TRBJ2-1, is DSGVTQTPKHLITATGQRVTLRCSPRSGDLSVYWYQQSLDQGLQFLIQYYNGEERAKGNILERFSAQQFPDLHSELNLSSLELGDSALYFCASSVAGWDNEQFFGPGTRLTVL.

This clonotype was recorded many times. The chain uses TRBV6-5 and TRBJ2-1; D may be TRBD2 (6 bases). The CDR3 loop spans 14 amino acids. Germline CDR1 MNHEY, CDR2 SVGAGI. With 6 bases removed from V and 4 bases from J, the gap between germline ends came to 13 bases. CDR3 sequence (DNA): TGTGCCAGCAGCCCGAACCGGGGGTACAATGAGCAGTTCTTC. Translated: CASSPNRGYNEQFF.

This chain connects TRBV28 to TRBJ2-1; weak D call: TRBD1 (6 bases). Trimming cost V 6 bases and J 4 bases, with 19 bases left between them. Germline V CDR1 and CDR2: MDHEN, SYDVKM. CDR3 length equals 16 residues. As DNA, the CDR3 is TGTGCCAGCAGGGCTACAGGGTCGGGCACATACAATGAGCAGTTCTTC. It translates to CASRATGSGTYNEQFF.

This clonotype was counted between two and nine times. As DNA, the CDR3 is TGTGCCAGCAGCTTAACAGGACAGGGGCGACAACCGCAGTTCTTC. This encodes CASSLTGQGRQPQFF. The gene calls are TRBV7-3 and TRBJ2-1, with 9 nucleotides matching TRBD1. Trimming at V came to 0 bases and at J to 12 bases, leaving 9 bases not matched to a gene. CDR1 and CDR2 from the germline V gene are SGHTA and FQGTGA. The CDR3 totals 15 residues.

J is TRBJ1-5 and V is TRBV6-1; TRBD1 matches 8 bases. The CDR3 length is 13 residues. Germline V gene lookup returns CDR1 MNHNS and CDR2 SASEGT. With V trimmed by 5 bases and J by 7 bases, 4 bases remained unmatched. The CDR3: CASSITGGQPQHF. CDR3 nucleotide sequence: TGTGCCAGCAGTATTACAGGGGGGCAGCCCCAGCATTTT.

The genes are TRBV11-2 and TRBJ2-3; 14 bases line up with TRBD2. This CDR3 is 17 amino acids long. Trimming took 5 bases from V and 2 from J; bases not matched to a gene: 6. CDR1 and CDR2 (germline): SGHAT, FQNNGV. DNA of the CDR3: TGTGCCAGCAGCCCGGGACTAGCGGGGGATTACACAGATACGCAGTATTTT. Translated: CASSPGLAGDYTDTQYF. Variable domain in full (rest from reference TRBV11-2 and TRBJ2-3): EAGVAQSPRYKIIEKRQSVAFWCNPISGHATLYWYQQILGQGPKLLIQFQNNGVVDDSQLPKDRFSAERLKGVDSTLKIQPAKLEDSAVYLCASSPGLAGDYTDTQYFGPGTRLTVL.

This clonotype occurred a few times. The gene calls are TRBV20-1 and TRBJ2-7; tentatively, D is TRBD1 (6 bases). The CDR3 contains 12 residues. V dropped 5 bases and J dropped 1 base, with 9 bases sitting between them. The germline CDR1 and CDR2 sequences are DFQATT and SNEGSKA (reference sequence). The CDR3 protein is CSAAQGSYEQYF. CDR3 sequence (DNA): TGCAGTGCTGCACAGGGTTCCTACGAGCAGTACTTC.

This clonotype came up many times. The rearrangement joins TRBV6-2 or TRBV6-3 to TRBJ2-7, with D possibly TRBD2 on 5 matching bases. The V gene's germline CDR1 is MNHEY and CDR2 SVGEGT. With 1 base removed from V and 2 bases from J, the gap between germline ends came to 15 bases. The CDR3 spans 16 residues. CDR3 region: CASSYWRVGLAYEQYF. CDR3 nucleotide sequence: TGTGCCAGCAGTTACTGGCGGGTGGGCCTCGCCTACGAGCAGTACTTC.

The genes are TRBV6-5 and TRBJ2-3, with 8 bases matching TRBD1. Germline V gives CDR1 MNHEY, CDR2 SVGAGI. V lost 0 bases and J lost 7; bases outside the gene matches: 6. The CDR3 runs to 15 residues. CDR3 DNA: TGTGCCAGCAGTTACTCGATGGACAGGGATTATACGCAGTATTTT. Protein product: CASSYSMDRDYTQYF.

This clonotype has only a few counts. V usage is TRBV12-3 or TRBV12-4 and J usage is TRBJ1-2; no reliable D call. The ends were cut back, 4 bases at V and 3 bases at J, with 12 bases in the middle. The length of the CDR3 is 14 residues. The chain's CDR3 is CASSSSRRYYGYTF. The CDR3 DNA reads TGTGCCAGCAGTTCTTCCCGTAGATACTATGGCTACACCTTC.

This clonotype came up many times. CDR3 sequence reads: CASSDRDNTEAFF. The CDR3 DNA sequence: TGTGCCAGCAGTGACCGGGACAACACTGAAGCTTTCTTT. V is TRBV6-4 and J is TRBJ1-1; TRBD1 might be the D (5 bases). There are 13 residues in the CDR3. CDR1 and CDR2 from the germline V gene are MRHNA and SNTAGT. V was shortened by 2 bases and J by 2 bases, with 6 bases between the two germline ends.

This clonotype showed up just a few times. V and J are TRBV5-5 and TRBJ2-5; 12 positions agree with TRBD2. Per germline, CDR1 SGHKS and CDR2 YYEKEE (reference sequence). Trimming took 0 bases from V and 5 from J; bases not matched to a gene: 5. The CDR3 has 16 amino acids. Here the CDR3 DNA reads TGTGCCAGCAGCTTGGGGACTAGCGGGACATTGGAGACCCAGTACTTC. The encoded protein is CASSLGTSGTLETQYF. The full variable domain, in which reference TRBV5-5 and TRBJ2-5 provide the parts outside the CDR3, is DAGVTQSPTHLIKTRGQQVTLRCSPISGHKSVSWYQQVLGQGPQFIFQYYEKEERGRGNFPDRFSARQFPNYSSELNVNALLLGDSALYLCASSLGTSGTLETQYFGPGTRLLVL.

This clonotype was counted between two and nine times. The chain is built from TRBV20-1 and TRBJ1-6; perhaps TRBD1 as D (5 bases). The CDR3 is 17 residues long. The V and J ends lost 6 bases and 7 bases respectively, with 25 bases between them. Germline V gene sequence: CDR1 DFQATT, CDR2 SNEGSKA (reference sequence). Written as DNA, the CDR3 is TGCAGTGCCCCCCCGGGGGACGGCGGATGGGAAAATTCACCCCTCCACTTT. Translating it yields CSAPPGDGGWENSPLHF.

This chain connects TRBV20-1 to TRBJ2-3, with 8 bases fitting TRBD1. V lost 3 bases and J lost 4; bases outside the gene matches: 12. The CDR3 spans 16 residues. CDR1 is DFQATT, CDR2 SNEGSKA, per germline (reference sequence). CDR3 sequence (DNA): TGCAGTGCTAGGCCGGCACTGGGACAGGTTCCAGATACGCAGTATTTT. Its protein is CSARPALGQVPDTQYF.

The V gene is TRBV5-1, the J gene TRBJ2-5, with TRBD1 as a possible D gene (6 bases). Trimming took 5 bases from V and 1 from J, leaving 12 bases between them. Germline CDR1 is SGHRS and CDR2 is YFSETQ. The CDR3 spans 14 residues. CDR3 nucleotide sequence: TGCGCCAGCAGAACTGGACAGCTCCAAGAGACCCAGTACTTC. This translates into CASRTGQLQETQYF.

This clonotype was counted between two and nine times. This chain connects TRBV5-1 to TRBJ2-5; no reliable D call. Trimming removed 2 bases from V and 3 bases from J, with 14 bases in between. Germline-derived CDR1 and CDR2 are SGHRS and YFSETQ. The CDR3 is 15 residues long. The CDR3 DNA is TGCGCCAGCAGCTTCTCCGGGTCTACGGAAGAGACCCAGTACTTC. This gives the protein CASSFSGSTEETQYF.

The chain combines TRBV11-2 with TRBJ1-4; 9 nucleotides agree with TRBD1. Germline values: CDR1 SGHAT, CDR2 FQNNGV. The CDR3 consists of 14 residues. The J segment lost 6 bases and the V segment lost 5 bases, leaving 4 bases of the junction unmatched. CDR3 sequence reads: CASSRDRVYEKLFF. In nucleotides, the CDR3 is TGTGCCAGCAGCCGGGACAGGGTCTATGAAAAACTGTTTTTT.

The rearrangement joins TRBV11-2 to TRBJ2-1; the match to TRBD1 covers 8 bases. Looked up from germline, CDR1 is SGHAT and CDR2 is FQNNGV. This CDR3 has 12 amino acids. V lost 4 bases to trimming and J lost 9 bases; unmatched junction nucleotides: 2. The CDR3 nucleotides are TGTGCCAGCAGCTCGACAGGGGCTGAGCAGTTCTTC. Translation gives CASSSTGAEQFF.

To note about this clonotype: This is likely a read error, given that the CDR3 carries no conserved phenylalanine or tryptophan at its end. The chain employs TRBV7-6 and TRBJ2-5, with 10 bases identical to TRBD1. Losses at the gene ends were 3 bases for V and 2 bases for J; bases not matched to a gene: 0. The CDR3 sequence is 14 residues long. Germline V lookup: CDR1 SGHVS, CDR2 FNYEAQ. The CDR3 spells CASSLDRGQETQYL. As DNA, the CDR3 is TGTGCCAGCAGCTTGGACAGGGGGCAAGAGACCCAGTACTTA.